This TCR beta chain was profiled in a study of blood T cell repertoires in COVID-19. Per the authors' pipeline: It was from reference gene primer amplification that nucleated cell counts were estimated. Method: immunoSEQ multiplex PCR; TCRdb's copy keeps in-frame clones and lacks some. For V, J and clone size, that table is used; D and trimming come from the DNA. This table holds 260,000 or so clones, nearly 90% found once. The CDR3 spans 15 residues. The germline V gene has CDR1 MNHNS and CDR2 SASEGT. With 3 bases clipped from V and 6 bases from J, the junction kept 5 bases outside the gene matches. This chain uses TRBV6-1 with TRBJ2-2, with 9 positions matching TRBD2. The TCR was taken from a man aged 18-30 years with active or convalescent COVID-19. The specimen was peripheral blood. The CDR3 protein is CASSDLAGFPGELFF. CDR3 bases: TGTGCCAGCAGTGACCTAGCGGGGTTCCCCGGGGAGCTGTTTTTT.